The next 11 T cell receptor beta chains were all read from a single sample in a study of T-cell memory formation after mild COVID-19. TCRdb reanalysed the 5' RACE reads using MiXCR and keeps one entry per CDR3 protein. The table lists 400,000 to 500,000 distinct CDR3 sequences, around 17% of them singletons. The sequencing input was PBMCs or a T cell subset sorted from them (not recorded which). These receptor sequences come from a man aged 18 to 29 who had mild COVID-19 (a few samples of this study predate the infection). Cell type and time point are not known.

This clonotype was found a few times. V usage is TRBV29-1 and J usage is TRBJ1-1; 8 bases match TRBD1. Trimming at V came to 5 bases and at J to 3 bases, leaving 8 bases not matched to a gene. The CDR3 has 14 residues. Germline lookup yields CDR1 SQVTM and CDR2 ANQGSEA. For the CDR3, the DNA is TGCAGCGTTTCGCGACAGGGGAGGGACACTGAAGCTTTCTTT. As protein: CSVSRQGRDTEAFF.

V gene TRBV6-2 or TRBV6-3 combines with J gene TRBJ2-2; 11 positions match TRBD2. The V and J ends lost 7 bases and 4 bases, in that order; junction bases with no gene match: 8. Germline V CDR1 and CDR2: MNHEY, SVGEGT. This CDR3 region has 16 residues. CDR3 protein: CASTKLAGVVTGELFF. The CDR3 nucleotides read TGTGCCAGCACCAAACTAGCGGGGGTGGTCACCGGGGAGCTGTTTTTT.

This clonotype was observed a handful of times. This chain uses TRBV12-3 or TRBV12-4 with TRBJ2-5; D gene unclear. The CDR3 is made up of 15 amino acids. Between the trimmed V and J ends, which lost 2 bases and 8 bases, there was a span of 18 bases. The DNA for the CDR3 is TGTGCCAGCAGTTTAATCGGCAGGTCCCCCTTTACCCAGTACTTC. Translated, it gives CASSLIGRSPFTQYF.

In this sample, this clonotype turned up a few times. The chain is built from TRBV7-3 and TRBJ1-2; TRBD1 is a possible D gene (5 bases). In germline, CDR1 is SGHTA, CDR2 FQGTGA. The V gene lost 3 bases and the J gene lost 6 bases, with 17 bases spanning the gap. This CDR3 is built from 15 residues. CDR3 residues: CASSFFQGDVNGYTF. The DNA of the CDR3 is TGTGCCAGCAGCTTCTTTCAGGGAGACGTCAATGGCTACACCTTC.

This chain connects TRBV18 to TRBJ2-3; weak D call: TRBD2 (7 bases). Per the germline V gene, CDR1 is KGHSH and CDR2 is LQKENI. The V gene lost 0 bases and the J gene lost 6 bases, with 19 bases spanning the gap. The CDR3 has 17 amino acids. CDR3 sequence (DNA): TGTGCCAGCTCACCACCGGCTACGGGGGGCACCCCCGATACGCAGTATTTT. Amino acids: CASSPPATGGTPDTQYF.

This clonotype was counted a few times. The chain links TRBV7-9 to TRBJ1-1, with 8 bases fitting TRBD1. Germline assignment: CDR1 SEHNR and CDR2 FQNEAQ (reference sequence). The CDR3 spans 13 residues. J was trimmed by 10 bases and V by 6 bases; bases with no gene match: 10. In DNA, the CDR3 is TGTGCCAGCAGTTACAGGACAGGGCGAGGAGCTTTCTTT. It is translated as CASSYRTGRGAFF.

This clonotype was detected ten times or more. V gene TRBV28 combines with J gene TRBJ2-1; D is perhaps TRBD1 (5 bases). Per the germline V gene, CDR1 is MDHEN and CDR2 is SYDVKM. The V end lost 4 bases, the J end lost 1 base, and 14 bases lay between the germline ends. This CDR3 comprises 16 residues. CDR3 protein: CASSSNRRGSYNEQFF. For the CDR3, the DNA is TGTGCCAGCAGTTCAAATAGAAGGGGTTCCTACAATGAGCAGTTCTTC.

This clonotype was seen only a few times. The genes are TRBV5-5 and TRBJ1-1, with unresolved D. The CDR3 is made up of 16 amino acids. The germline V gene encodes CDR1 SGHKS and CDR2 YYEKEE (reference sequence). The V end was cut by 0 bases, the J end by 6 bases, with 18 bases between. The CDR3, as DNA: TGTGCCAGCAGCTTGGCGGGCCTAAGGGAATTCGCTGAAGCTTTCTTT. It translates to CASSLAGLREFAEAFF. The full variable domain, with the rest looked up from reference TRBV5-5 and TRBJ1-1, is DAGVTQSPTHLIKTRGQQVTLRCSPISGHKSVSWYQQVLGQGPQFIFQYYEKEERGRGNFPDRFSARQFPNYSSELNVNALLLGDSALYLCASSLAGLREFAEAFFGQGTRLTVV.

This clonotype was counted a few times. The chain has TRBV7-9 and TRBJ2-7, with D possibly called TRBD1 or TRBD2 (5 bases each). The CDR3 is 14 residues long. V was clipped by 1 base and J by 2 bases, with 9 bases between them. Germline loops: CDR1 SEHNR, CDR2 FQNEAQ (reference sequence). CDR3 residues: CASSLVGAPYEQYF. For the CDR3, the DNA is TGTGCCAGCAGCTTAGTCGGGGCCCCCTACGAGCAGTACTTC. Supplemented by reference TRBV7-9 and TRBJ2-7, the full variable domain reads DTGVSQNPRHKITKRGQNVTFRCDPISEHNRLYWYRQTLGQGPEFLTYFQNEAQLEKSRLLSDRFSAERPKGSFSTLEIQRTEQGDSAMYLCASSLVGAPYEQYFGPGTRLTVT.

The chain combines TRBV4-2 with TRBJ2-5, with D possibly being TRBD1 (6 bases). There are 15 residues in the CDR3. Germline loops: CDR1 LGHNA, CDR2 YNFKEQ. Trimming took 1 base from V and 5 from J, leaving 14 bases between them. DNA for the CDR3: TGTGCCAGCAGCCAAGGGACCCAGGGGTTGGAGACCCAGTACTTC. Amino acids: CASSQGTQGLETQYF.

The table lists this clonotype with a few counts. The rearrangement joins TRBV4-3 to TRBJ2-2; D is possibly TRBD2 (5 bases). The CDR3 is 14 amino acids. The V gene's germline CDR1 is LGHNA and CDR2 YSLEER. Trimming pared 8 bases from V and 6 bases from J, leaving 16 bases between. CDR3 sequence reads: CASQRDSWAGELFF. CDR3 DNA sequence: TGCGCCAGCCAGAGGGATAGCTGGGCCGGGGAGCTGTTTTTT.